This entry features one T cell receptor beta chain sequence. The antigen remains undetermined. This may stem from a read error, because a much larger clone lies one nucleotide away. This sample was included in a study of type 1 and type 2 diabetes patients. Study details: Participants included type 1 and type 2 diabetes patients plus nondiabetic controls.

Trimming took 6 bases from V and 13 from J, leaving 22 bases between them. Per germline, CDR1 SNHLY and CDR2 FYNNEI. The CDR3 totals 14 residues. Overall study results and limits: In type 2 diabetes, highly-expanded CD4+ clones took a median roughly 4% of reads.

The PCR template was genomic DNA. The TCR beta CDR3 region was amplified using 30 forward and 13 reverse primers. TCRdb independently ran MiXCR on the multiplex PCR reads; one entry per CDR3 protein. The data hold 280,000 or so distinct CDR3 sequences, with around 50% observed a single time. The sequence was collected from a man younger than 30 with type 2 diabetes. The sequencing sample was made of peripheral blood mononuclear cells (PBMCs). The chain uses TRBV2 and TRBJ2-1; D may match TRBD1 or TRBD2 (6 bases each). CDR3 loop: CASRGAGLQETQFF. The CDR3 bases are TGTGCCAGCAGGGGGGCGGGGCTTCAAGAGACCCAGTTCTTC. Using reference TRBV2 and TRBJ2-1 for the parts outside the CDR3, the full variable domain is EPEVTQTPSHQVTQMGQEVILRCVPISNHLYFYWYRQILGQKVEFLVSFYNNEISEKSEIFDDQFSVERPDGSNFTLKIRSTKLEDSAMYFCASRGAGLQETQFFGPGTRLTVL.